Listed below are T cell receptor beta chains from one sample, sequenced in a study of beta chain features in type 1 diabetes. The method was immunoSEQ multiplex PCR; TCRdb's version includes in-frame clones alone and lacks a portion of them. This sample has about 180,000 clones, with about 13% found just once. What was sequenced was central memory CD4+ T cells from blood. The receptors originated from a woman aged 18-35 years in good health. The CDR3 runs from the conserved cysteine through the conserved F or W. The D gene is left open where the match is weak. Size values are once, few and many counts, or a class for expanded clones, and some rows have none.

d_call	clone_size	v_call	cdr3_length	j_call	cdr3_nt	cdr3_aa
TRBD2	.	TRBV10-3	14	TRBJ2-1	TGTGCCATTTACTCTAGCGGGATAGGCGATGAGCAGTTCTTC	CAIYSSGIGDEQFF
TRBD1	.	TRBV4-1	16	TRBJ1-1	TGCGCCAGCAGCCTCAAGTCGACAGGGGTGAACACTGAAGCTTTCTTT	CASSLKSTGVNTEAFF
.	few	TRBV18	13	TRBJ2-7	TGTGCCAGCTCAACGGGGGAGACCTACGAGCAGTACTTC	CASSTGETYEQYF
.	few	TRBV5-1	14	TRBJ2-1	TGCGCCAGCAGGTTACAGAATTCCTACAATGAGCAGTTCTTC	CASRLQNSYNEQFF
.	.	TRBV28	16	TRBJ1-5	TGTGCCAGCAGTCCCCGTTTGGGGCCGAGCAATCAGCCCCAGCATTTT	CASSPRLGPSNQPQHF
.	few	TRBV7-2	13	TRBJ1-2	TGTGCCAGCAGCTTAGGACAGAGCTATGGCTACACCTTC	CASSLGQSYGYTF
TRBD2	.	TRBV28	14	TRBJ2-7	TGTGCCAGCAGGGGGACTAGCGGGAGCTACGAGCAGTACTTC	CASRGTSGSYEQYF
.	.	TRBV4-3	12	TRBJ1-2	TGCGCCAGCAGCCAAGGGGGGGTTGGCTACACCTTC	CASSQGGVGYTF
.	.	TRBV27	15	TRBJ2-7	TGTGCCAGCAGTTTGACAAACTCTGCCGCAGGCAAGCAGTACTTC	CASSLTNSAAGKQYF
.	.	TRBV7-9	15	TRBJ2-2	TGTGCCAGCAGCTCAAGCGGGTTGAACACCGGGGAGCTGTTTTTT	CASSSSGLNTGELFF
TRBD2	.	TRBV11-2	15	TRBJ2-1	TGTGCCAGCAGGCTAGTGAGGACTAGGGACAATGAGCAGTTCTTC	CASRLVRTRDNEQFF